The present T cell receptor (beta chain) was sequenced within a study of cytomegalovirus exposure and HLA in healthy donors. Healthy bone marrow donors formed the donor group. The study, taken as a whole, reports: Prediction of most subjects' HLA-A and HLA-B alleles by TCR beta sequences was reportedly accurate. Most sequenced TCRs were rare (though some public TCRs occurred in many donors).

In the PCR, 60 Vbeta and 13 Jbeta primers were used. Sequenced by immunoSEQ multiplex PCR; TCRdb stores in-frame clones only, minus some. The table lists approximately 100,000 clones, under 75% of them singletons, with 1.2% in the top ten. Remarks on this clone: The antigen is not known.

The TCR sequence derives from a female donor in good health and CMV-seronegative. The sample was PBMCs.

CDR3 in amino acids: CASSPIAGGPYEQYF. The CDR3 nucleotides read TGTGCCAGTAGCCCGATAGCGGGAGGGCCCTACGAGCAGTACTTC. The chain carries TRBV19 and TRBJ2-7; 11 bases line up with TRBD2. Germline loops: CDR1 LNHDA, CDR2 SQIVND (reference sequence). V was pared by 6 bases and J by 2 bases, with 6 bases of the junction left unmatched. The CDR3 runs 15 residues.